This T cell receptor beta chain emerged from a study of T cell responses to AZD1222 COVID-19 vaccine (dated by TCRdb to the early 2020s). With respect to the entire study: TCR sequencing was performed for 230 to 250 trial participants, of whom around 210 were given two doses of AZD1222 and some 26 were given two doses of MenACWY control vaccine. Enrollment into the trials was organized by age into subgroups of 18-55, 56-69 and 70-plus years, and those subgroups contained roughly 150, 30 and 60 TCR-sequenced participants, respectively.

As regards this clone: Which antigen it targets is not known. Nothing much larger sits one base from this clone, and base qualities are not available.

The time point label corresponds to: about 28 days (+/-7) after the second vaccine dose. The treatment or condition label corresponds to: meningococcal conjugate vaccine given as trial control. Vaccinee samples came from UK trials COV001 and COV002, including a single-blind randomized controlled phase 2/3 trial of AZD1222 (ChAdOx1 nCoV-19) in healthy adults. Trial participant PBMC samples were collected at day 0 and day 28 after the second dose for TCRbeta chain sequencing. The research as a whole found: Participants were mostly white British, with more females than males. The authors suggested clonal diversity may have been underestimated. After two AZD1222 doses, both the breadth and the depth of spike-specific TCRs were significantly higher than at day 0 and than in MenACWY recipients. No day 14 peak-response samples were available, so repertoires were characterized only after the peak T cell response. The 56-69-year group was small, and its depth increase did not reach significance, likely because of low power. CD4 TCRs associated with the vaccine covered the entire spike protein, and the dominant responses were in regions 160-218 and 743-854. Conclusions about previously exposed vaccinees were limited because only six AZD1222 recipients were SARS-CoV-2 seropositive at baseline. Epitopes outside the regions mutated in the B.1.351 and B.1.1.7 variants were reportedly recognized by nearly half of the unique spike-specific TCRs.

There are 14 amino acids in the CDR3, from cysteine to phenylalanine inclusive. The retained sequence is limited to the CDR3, 42 bases, with the frame set at the first base. Per the germline V gene (reference sequence), LGHDT is the CDR1 and YNNKEL is the CDR2. The V and J ends are trimmed by 4 bases and 6 bases, leaving 15 bases between them. The CDR3 regions of human TCRbeta chains were analyzed by immunosequencing. The authors processed their data as follows. Repertoire TCRs were matched against a reference library of SARS-CoV-2-specific TCRs generated with the MIRA antigen-specificity platform. Breadth was defined as the fraction of unique TCRs that were SARS-CoV-2-associated, and depth was defined as the fraction of total T cells that were SARS-CoV-2-associated. Each spike-specific TCR was assigned to its reactive spike region and to a CD4 or CD8 class using the MIRA data. Log10-transformed breadth and depth values were compared by one-way ANOVA with Sidak's multiple comparisons tests. The immuneACCESS repertoire file appears here via TCRdb, limited to in-frame rearrangements. These files lack a portion of the clones; in checked studies, under half of the deficit traces to unresolved V genes, and the cause of the others is not known. The DNA gave D and trimming, while V, J and clone size come from that table. The sample yields around 150,000 clones; 65% to 90% were counted once. 7.9% of the sample is taken by the ten largest.

The chain is encoded by TRBV3-1 (or the pseudogene TRBV3-2) joined to TRBJ1-2; TRBD1 could be the D gene, as 6 bases match. The specimen was peripheral blood, collected 28 days after the second dose of the MenACWY control vaccine. This sequence was found in an adult who received the MenACWY meningococcal vaccine as a control. The nucleotide sequence reads as follows: TGTGCCAGCAGCCTTTCAGGGGCAAGCAATGGCTACACCTTC. Translated, this is CASSLSGASNGYTF.